This T cell receptor beta chain was recovered during a study of CD8 T cells in ankylosing spondylitis. With regard to this clonotype: A single base separates this from a much larger clone, so it may be a read error.

TCRdb reanalysed the 5' RACE reads using MiXCR and keeps one entry per CDR3 protein. The data show 300,000 to 350,000 distinct CDR3 sequences, 11% seen once. The clonotype comes from a female donor with ankylosing spondylitis or in good health (not recorded which). The sample was blood, either unsorted or a sorted T cell fraction (not recorded which).

CDR3 protein: CSARDGSGGGLFF. CDR3 bases: TGCAGTGCTAGAGACGGGTCTGGCGGGGGGCTGTTTTTT. This chain links TRBV20-1 with TRBJ2-2, with 7 bases that match TRBD2. The CDR3 contains 13 residues. Looked up from germline, CDR1 is DFQATT and CDR2 is SNEGSKA (reference sequence).